One and the same sample provided the 22 T cell receptor beta chains below, sequenced in a study of blood T cell repertoires in COVID-19. Profiling relied on immunoSEQ multiplex PCR, and the TCRdb table lists in-frame clones only, not all of them. In the table there are more than 200,000 clones, around 90% of which are singletons. Sequencing was carried out using PBMCs or T cells enriched from blood (not recorded which). These receptors came from a man aged 25 to 40 who had recovered from COVID-19.

The chain recombines TRBV5-1 with TRBJ1-1; 7 bases are shared with TRBD1. The CDR3 totals 14 residues. Germline values: CDR1 SGHRS, CDR2 YFSETQ. The ends lost 5 bases at V and 5 bases at J; junction bases unmatched: 9. The CDR3 loop is CASRSDRVGTEAFF. The CDR3 bases are TGCGCCAGCAGGTCTGACAGGGTCGGGACTGAAGCTTTCTTT.

The V call is TRBV9, the J call TRBJ2-2; 8 positions agree with TRBD1. There are 18 residues in the CDR3. In germline, CDR1 is SGDLS, CDR2 YYNGEE. With 3 bases clipped from V and 5 bases from J, the junction kept 15 bases outside the gene matches. The CDR3 DNA is TGTGCCAGCAGCGATTTGAGAGGGGGGACAGGATTAACCGGGGAGCTGTTTTTT. It encodes CASSDLRGGTGLTGELFF.

This rearrangement joins TRBV10-3 to TRBJ2-1; 7 bases map to TRBD1. The V gene end was trimmed by 5 bases and the J gene end by 0 bases; junction bases not matched to a gene: 4. This CDR3 is 15 amino acids long. Germline-derived CDR1 and CDR2 are ENHRY and SYGVKD. Here the CDR3 reads CAISTGEFSYNEQFF. CDR3 sequence (DNA): TGTGCCATCAGTACAGGGGAATTCTCCTACAATGAGCAGTTCTTC.

CDR3 region: CASSLAGGPLVVAGELFF. CDR3 nucleotide sequence: TGTGCCAGCAGCCTAGCGGGGGGCCCTCTGGTAGTCGCCGGGGAGCTGTTTTTT. The gene calls are TRBV6-4 and TRBJ2-2; TRBD2 aligns across 11 bases. Germline CDR1 is MRHNA and CDR2 is SNTAGT. The CDR3 consists of 18 residues. J gave up 6 bases and V 6 bases, and 15 bases lay outside the gene matches.

The table lists this clone with a count of one. The chain combines TRBV6-5 with TRBJ1-2; D is ambiguous. The CDR3 loop spans 13 amino acids. Trimming removed 4 bases at V and 5 bases at J, with 11 bases between. In germline, CDR1 is MNHEY, CDR2 SVGAGI. CDR3 in amino acids: CASSSTLLYGYTF. CDR3 DNA: TGTGCCAGCAGTTCCACCCTCCTATATGGCTACACCTTC.

In nucleotides, the CDR3 is TGTGCCAGCAGTTCGCCGGCTAGCGGGGGGACCCTCGATGAGCAGTTCTTC. It yields the protein CASSSPASGGTLDEQFF. This rearrangement joins TRBV27 to TRBJ2-1, with TRBD2 matching over 11 bases. This CDR3 has 17 amino acids. J gave up 8 bases and V 4 bases, and 13 bases lay outside the gene matches. Germline V gene lookup returns CDR1 MNHEY and CDR2 SMNVEV (reference sequence).

The chain employs TRBV4-1 and TRBJ2-1, with a possible D match to TRBD1 (5 bases). CDR1 is MGHRA, CDR2 YSYEKL, per germline. V shed 2 bases and J shed 4 bases, with 6 bases lying between them. There are 13 residues in the CDR3. The CDR3 nucleotides are TGCGCCAGCAGCCAACCAGGGTACAATGAGCAGTTCTTC. It is translated as CASSQPGYNEQFF.

The V and J genes are TRBV30 and TRBJ2-7; D remains unclear. This CDR3 comprises 11 residues. V was clipped by 3 bases and J by 1 base, with 4 bases between them. CDR1 GTSNPN and CDR2 SVGIG come from the germline V gene (reference sequence). Here the CDR3 reads CAWSGSYEQYF. DNA for the CDR3: TGTGCCTGGAGCGGTTCCTACGAGCAGTACTTC.

This clone has more than one count but fewer than ten. The V and J genes are TRBV30 and TRBJ1-3, with 7 bases aligning to TRBD1. The V segment lost 1 base and the J segment 4 bases; nucleotides outside the gene matches: 1. Germline V gene data show CDR1 as GTSNPN and CDR2 as SVGIG (reference sequence). The CDR3 covers 13 residues. In DNA form, the CDR3 reads TGTGCCTGGAGTGCGACAGGGGGAAACACCATATATTTT. This sequence encodes CAWSATGGNTIYF.

The rearrangement uses TRBV28 and TRBJ1-4; 7 positions agree with TRBD1. This CDR3 is 14 amino acids long. Trimming removed 5 bases from V and 8 bases from J; junction bases left unmatched: 8. From germline, CDR1 is MDHEN and CDR2 SYDVKM. CDR3 bases: TGTGCCAGCAGTCTCGACAGGGTTCGGGAAAAACTGTTTTTT. It translates to CASSLDRVREKLFF.

The chain combines TRBV7-2 with TRBJ1-3, with a possible D match to TRBD1 (6 bases). Germline V CDR1 and CDR2: SGHTA, FQGNSA. CDR3 length equals 15 residues. Trimming removed 4 bases from V and 0 bases from J, with 10 bases in between. CDR3 DNA: TGTGCCAGCAGCTACGCGACAGGCTCTGGAAACACCATATATTTT. Protein sequence: CASSYATGSGNTIYF.

The rearrangement links TRBV28 to TRBJ2-1; possible D gene TRBD2, 6 bases. V lost 6 bases and J 1 base, leaving 19 bases between the germline ends. The CDR3 contains 17 residues. Germline-derived CDR1 and CDR2 are MDHEN and SYDVKM. The CDR3 here is CASRTWGDQLSYNEQFF. For the CDR3, the DNA is TGTGCCAGCAGGACTTGGGGGGATCAGTTGTCCTACAATGAGCAGTTCTTC.

This clone has only one observation. The rearrangement uses TRBV7-8 and TRBJ1-5; 7 nucleotides match TRBD1. V lost 5 bases to trimming and J lost 7 bases; unmatched junction nucleotides: 8. CDR3 length equals 14 residues. Germline CDR1 SGHVS, CDR2 FQNEAQ. The DNA of the CDR3 is TGTGCCAGCAGCCGGGACAGACAGGTCCAGCCCCAGCATTTT. It codes for CASSRDRQVQPQHF.

The chain combines TRBV30 with TRBJ1-1; D not resolved. Trimming cost V 8 bases and J 7 bases, with 11 bases left between them. There are 10 residues in the CDR3. The germline V gene encodes CDR1 GTSNPN and CDR2 SVGIG (reference sequence). The CDR3 loop is CALADFEAFF. The CDR3 nucleotides read TGTGCCCTGGCAGACTTTGAAGCTTTCTTT. Filled out from reference TRBV30 and TRBJ1-1, the complete variable domain reads SQTIHQWPATLVQPVGSPLSLECTVEGTSNPNLYWYRQAAGRGLQLLFYSVGIGQISSEVPQNLSASRPQDRQFILSSKKLLLSDSGFYLCALADFEAFFGQGTRLTVV.

The chain has TRBV7-9 and TRBJ2-4, with TRBD1 identical over 8 bases. CDR3 length equals 19 residues. The ends lost 1 base at V and 1 base at J; junction bases unmatched: 12. CDR1 SEHNR and CDR2 FQNEAQ come from the germline V gene (reference sequence). CDR3 nucleotide sequence: TGTGCCAGCAGCTTAGGGTGGCCCCCGGGACAGGCCGCCAAAAACATTCAGTACTTC. Its translation: CASSLGWPPGQAAKNIQYF.

The rearrangement joins TRBV6-5 to TRBJ1-2; 8 nucleotides agree with TRBD1. Per the germline V gene, CDR1 is MNHEY and CDR2 is SVGAGI. The CDR3 totals 15 residues. V trimming: 6 bases; J trimming: 4 bases; junction bases outside the gene matches: 10. CDR3 nucleotides: TGTGCCAGCAGACAACCGGGACAGGCGATCTATGGCTACACCTTC. Protein: CASRQPGQAIYGYTF.

A word on this clone: Other DNA sequences from this sample encode an identical CDR3 as well. V and J are TRBV3-1 (or the pseudogene TRBV3-2) and TRBJ1-5; D ambiguous. CDR1 and CDR2 from the germline V gene are LGHDT and YNNKEL (reference sequence). There are 13 residues in the CDR3. The germline V and J ends were trimmed by 4 bases and 0 bases, with 4 bases remaining between them. CDR3 bases: TGTGCCAGCAGCCCCGGTAGCAATCAGCCCCAGCATTTT. Amino acids: CASSPGSNQPQHF.

The CDR3 spells CASSLGTSGLNSPLHF. In DNA form, the CDR3 reads TGCGCCAGCAGCTTGGGTACAAGCGGATTAAATTCACCCCTCCACTTT. V usage is TRBV5-1 and J usage is TRBJ1-6; D unresolved. CDR3 length: 16 amino acids. The germline V gene encodes CDR1 SGHRS and CDR2 YFSETQ. The V gene lost 0 bases and the J gene lost 7 bases, with 14 bases spanning the gap.

The chain carries TRBV5-4 and TRBJ2-5; 7 positions agree with TRBD1. The germline CDR1 and CDR2 sequences are SGHNT and YYREEE (reference sequence). The CDR3 contains 17 residues. The V gene end was trimmed by 0 bases and the J gene end by 3 bases; junction bases not matched to a gene: 11. The DNA for the CDR3 is TGTGCCAGCAGCTTGGTAACAGGGGCTGTCCACAAAGAGACCCAGTACTTC. It encodes CASSLVTGAVHKETQYF.

The chain carries TRBV5-1 and TRBJ2-1, with TRBD2 matching over 12 bases. Per germline, CDR1 SGHRS and CDR2 YFSETQ. The length of the CDR3 is 14 residues. V gave up 8 bases and J gave up 8 bases; unmatched junction bases: 8. The CDR3 DNA sequence: TGCGCCAGTCGACTAGCGGGAGACAGCGATGAGCAGTTCTTC. Amino acid sequence: CASRLAGDSDEQFF.

The CDR3 coding sequence is TGTGCCAGCAGTTACGGGCGGGACAGTCACTATGGCTACACCTTC. Translation: CASSYGRDSHYGYTF. This chain links TRBV6-2 or TRBV6-3 with TRBJ1-2; 7 bases fit TRBD1. Per the germline V gene, CDR1 is MNHEY and CDR2 is SVGEGT. V lost 2 bases, J lost 3 bases, and 6 bases stayed unmatched. This CDR3 has 15 amino acids.

The chain is built from TRBV2 and TRBJ2-2, with 9 positions matching TRBD2. This CDR3 comprises 15 residues. The ends lost 7 bases at V and 4 bases at J; junction bases unmatched: 7. Germline V gene lookup returns CDR1 SNHLY and CDR2 FYNNEI. CDR3 bases: TGTGCCAGCATGGGCGGGGGGGCTCGCACCGGGGAGCTGTTTTTT. It translates to CASMGGGARTGELFF.